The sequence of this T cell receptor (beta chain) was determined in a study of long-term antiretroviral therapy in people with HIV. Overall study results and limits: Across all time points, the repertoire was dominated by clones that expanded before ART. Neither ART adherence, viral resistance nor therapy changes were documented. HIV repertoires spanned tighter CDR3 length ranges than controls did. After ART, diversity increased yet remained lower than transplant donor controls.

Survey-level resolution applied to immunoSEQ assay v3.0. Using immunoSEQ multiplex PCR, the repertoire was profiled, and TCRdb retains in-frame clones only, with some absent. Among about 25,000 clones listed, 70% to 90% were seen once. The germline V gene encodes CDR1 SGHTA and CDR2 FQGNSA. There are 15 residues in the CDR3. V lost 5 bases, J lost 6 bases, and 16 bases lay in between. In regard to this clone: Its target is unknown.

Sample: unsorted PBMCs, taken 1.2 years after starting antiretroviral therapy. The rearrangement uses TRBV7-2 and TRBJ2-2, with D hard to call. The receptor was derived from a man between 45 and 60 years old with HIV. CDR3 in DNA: TGTGCCAGCAGCAAGCAGATAGTCAAGGCCGGGGAGCTGTTTTTT. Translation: CASSKQIVKAGELFF.